Sequencing of this TCR beta chain was carried out in a study of cytomegalovirus exposure and HLA in healthy donors. Overall study findings and caveats: Follow-up analysis later connected one missense variant in DCLRE1C with trimming of TCR beta V- and J-genes.

About this clone: Antigen: not known.

CDR3 length equals 14 residues. Germline CDR1 is MNHEY and CDR2 is SMNVEV (reference sequence). The ends were cut back, 2 bases at V and 3 bases at J, with 8 bases in the middle. It was with 60 Vbeta and 13 Jbeta primers that the PCR ran. Produced via immunoSEQ multiplex PCR; TCRdb's table is partial and in-frame only. Of over 130,000 clones listed, 75% to 85% were seen once; the top ten hold about 2.2%. Sequenced input: PBMCs. V gene TRBV27 combines with J gene TRBJ1-5; D might be TRBD1 (5 bases). This TCR came from a middle-aged man in good health and CMV-seronegative. The CDR3: CASSLEGANQPQHF. The CDR3 DNA sequence: TGTGCCAGCAGTTTAGAAGGGGCCAATCAGCCCCAGCATTTT.